This passage covers 15 T cell receptor beta chains from one sample sequenced in a study of healthy donors' naive CD4 and CD8 T cells. Each TCR library used roughly 0.45 ug of total RNA and a linear amplification protocol. In TCRdb, the reads were re-called with MiXCR into one record per CDR3 protein. The sample yields about 180,000 distinct CDR3 sequences, around three quarters seen once. Sequenced sample: naive CD4+ and CD8+ T cells sorted from blood, pooled from several donors. Source of these receptors: a pool of human donors in good health; the sample pools cells from several healthy donors.

This chain links TRBV20-1 with TRBJ1-1, with TRBD1 as a possible D gene (6 bases). The CDR3 loop spans 12 amino acids. In germline, CDR1 is DFQATT, CDR2 SNEGSKA (reference sequence). CDR3 in amino acids: CGPQGPNTEAFF. CDR3 bases: TGCGGCCCACAGGGCCCCAACACTGAAGCTTTCTTT.

The chain recombines TRBV29-1 with TRBJ2-7, with D maybe TRBD1 (6 bases). Germline lookup yields CDR1 SQVTM and CDR2 ANQGSEA. This CDR3 contains 13 residues. The germline V and J ends were trimmed by 4 bases and 2 bases, with 12 bases remaining between them. CDR3 amino acids: CSVGTALTYEQYF. The DNA for the CDR3 is TGCAGCGTTGGGACAGCTCTAACCTACGAGCAGTACTTC.

In DNA, the CDR3 is TGTGCCACCAGTATGACTAGTTTAGACGAGCAGTACTTC. Translating it yields CATSMTSLDEQYF. The J gene is TRBJ2-7, the V gene TRBV15; D is perhaps TRBD2 (6 bases). The CDR3 spans 13 residues. The V and J ends lost 6 bases and 5 bases respectively, with 14 bases between them. The germline V gene encodes CDR1 LNHNV and CDR2 YYDKDF (reference sequence).

The chain combines TRBV29-1 with TRBJ1-2; 9 nucleotides match TRBD1. V lost 7 bases to trimming and J lost 5 bases; unmatched junction nucleotides: 8. This CDR3 has 13 amino acids. CDR1 is SQVTM and CDR2 is ANQGSEA in the germline V gene. CDR3 sequence reads: CSAPGQGPYGYTF. The CDR3 coding sequence is TGCAGCGCTCCGGGACAGGGACCTTATGGCTACACCTTC.

This clonotype occurred a few times. CDR3 sequence: CSASITATNEKLFF. CDR3 coding DNA: TGCAGTGCTAGTATAACCGCAACTAATGAAAAACTGTTTTTT. This sequence joins TRBV20-1 and TRBJ1-4; D call uncertain. This CDR3 region has 14 residues. Trimming took off 3 bases at V and 0 bases at J, with 8 bases between the two ends. Germline V gives CDR1 DFQATT, CDR2 SNEGSKA (reference sequence).

The V gene is TRBV7-8, the J gene TRBJ1-5; D is possibly TRBD1 (6 bases). CDR1 is SGHVS and CDR2 is FQNEAQ in the germline V gene. The V end was cut by 5 bases, the J end by 6 bases, with 11 bases between. CDR3 length: 13 residues. The DNA of the CDR3 is TGTGCCAGCAGCCCAGGGGTGGCTCAGCCCCAGCATTTT. Its translation: CASSPGVAQPQHF.

The chain carries TRBV19 and TRBJ1-4; no definite D call. Trimming removed 7 bases from V and 10 bases from J, with 16 bases in between. Per germline, CDR1 LNHDA and CDR2 SQIVND (reference sequence). The CDR3 extends over 13 amino acids. As DNA, the CDR3 is TGTGCCAGTATGAGGGAGAACAGCGGAAAACTGTTTTTT. Protein: CASMRENSGKLFF.

Here the CDR3 DNA reads TGTGCCAGCAGCTTGATGGGGAATTCCTACGAGCAGTACTTC. It translates to CASSLMGNSYEQYF. V gene TRBV5-4 combines with J gene TRBJ2-7; D remains unclear. This CDR3 has 14 amino acids. The germline CDR1 and CDR2 sequences are SGHNT and YYREEE (reference sequence). Trimming cost V 1 base and J 1 base, with 9 bases left between them.

The chain is built from TRBV27 and TRBJ1-1; D is undetermined. V was clipped by 7 bases and J by 2 bases, with 23 bases between them. The germline V gene has CDR1 MNHEY and CDR2 SMNVEV (reference sequence). The CDR3 loop spans 17 amino acids. The CDR3 loop is CASIKSPPDSTNTEAFF. The CDR3 DNA is TGTGCCAGCATCAAAAGCCCACCAGACTCGACCAACACTGAAGCTTTCTTT.

The chain joins TRBV29-1 to TRBJ2-2, with 7 bases lining up with TRBD1. With 1 base clipped from V and 3 bases from J, the junction kept 5 bases outside the gene matches. The CDR3 length is 15 residues. Germline V gene sequence: CDR1 SQVTM, CDR2 ANQGSEA. The CDR3 DNA follows: TGCAGCGTTGAAGCAGCCACAGGGGACACCGGGGAGCTGTTTTTT. Its protein is CSVEAATGDTGELFF.

The rearrangement uses TRBV2 and TRBJ2-5; 7 positions match TRBD2. The CDR3 loop spans 17 amino acids. Unmatched junction bases numbered 12, after V lost 5 bases and J lost 0 bases. The germline CDR1 and CDR2 sequences are SNHLY and FYNNEI. The DNA of the CDR3 is TGTGCCAGCAGTTTTACCCGGGACTATCATAACCAAGAGACCCAGTACTTC. It is translated as CASSFTRDYHNQETQYF. The full variable domain, completed using reference TRBV2 and TRBJ2-5, is EPEVTQTPSHQVTQMGQEVILRCVPISNHLYFYWYRQILGQKVEFLVSFYNNEISEKSEIFDDQFSVERPDGSNFTLKIRSTKLEDSAMYFCASSFTRDYHNQETQYFGPGTRLLVL.

This CDR3 is CASSSAGRNGTSGSNEQFF. The CDR3 region has the DNA TGCGCCAGCAGTTCGGCGGGGCGGAACGGGACTAGCGGGAGTAATGAGCAGTTCTTC. V gene TRBV5-1 combines with J gene TRBJ2-1; 14 nucleotides line up with TRBD2. Germline V gene sequence: CDR1 SGHRS, CDR2 YFSETQ. The CDR3 totals 19 residues. Trimming removed 5 bases from V and 7 bases from J; junction bases left unmatched: 17.

This chain links TRBV6-5 with TRBJ1-1; no clear D. The CDR3 length is 13 residues. Germline V gene data show CDR1 as MNHEY and CDR2 as SVGAGI. V lost 5 bases and J 6 bases, leaving 13 bases between the germline ends. The CDR3 loop is CASSPPVSAEAFF. The DNA of the CDR3 is TGTGCCAGCAGTCCCCCGGTATCCGCTGAAGCTTTCTTT.

The chain recombines TRBV4-3 with TRBJ1-1; the D gene is possibly TRBD1 (6 bases). V lost 1 base to trimming and J lost 7 bases, with 19 bases between them. Germline V gene data show CDR1 as LGHNA and CDR2 as YSLEER. CDR3 length equals 16 residues. For the CDR3, the DNA is TGCGCCAGCAGCCAAGGAAGTAAACTTGGGACATTTGAAGCTTTCTTT. Protein sequence: CASSQGSKLGTFEAFF.

In the case of this clonotype: A much larger clone differs by one base, so this may be a read error. J is TRBJ1-1 and V is TRBV12-3 or TRBV12-4; D is possibly TRBD1 (6 bases). The CDR3 runs to 11 residues. Trimming took 10 bases from V and 6 from J, leaving 12 bases between them. The CDR3 nucleotides are TGTGCCACACAGGGAGGGGCTGAAGCTTTCTTT. Translation gives CATQGGAEAFF.